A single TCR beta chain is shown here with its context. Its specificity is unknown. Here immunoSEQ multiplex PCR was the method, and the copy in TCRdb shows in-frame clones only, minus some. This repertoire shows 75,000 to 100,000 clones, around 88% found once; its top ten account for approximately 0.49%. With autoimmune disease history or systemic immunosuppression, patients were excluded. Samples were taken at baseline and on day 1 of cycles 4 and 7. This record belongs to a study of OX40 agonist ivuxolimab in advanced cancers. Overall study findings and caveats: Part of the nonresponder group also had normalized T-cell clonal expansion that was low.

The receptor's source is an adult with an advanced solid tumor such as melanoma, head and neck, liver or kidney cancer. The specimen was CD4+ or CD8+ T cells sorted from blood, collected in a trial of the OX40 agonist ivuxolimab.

As DNA, the CDR3 is TGTGCCACCAGCAGTAGACAGAATTCACCCCTCCACTTT. The encoded protein is CATSSRQNSPLHF. The rearrangement joins TRBV15 to TRBJ1-6, with TRBD1 as a possible D gene (5 bases). The V and J ends lost 3 bases and 7 bases respectively, with 7 bases between them. There are 13 residues in the CDR3. Germline CDR1 LNHNV, CDR2 YYDKDF (reference sequence).